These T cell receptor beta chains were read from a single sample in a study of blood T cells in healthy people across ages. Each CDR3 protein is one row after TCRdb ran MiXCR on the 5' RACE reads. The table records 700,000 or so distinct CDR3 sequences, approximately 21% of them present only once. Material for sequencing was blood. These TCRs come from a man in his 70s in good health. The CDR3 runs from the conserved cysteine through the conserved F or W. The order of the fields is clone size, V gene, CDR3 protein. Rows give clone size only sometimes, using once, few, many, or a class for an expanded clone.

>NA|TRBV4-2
CASSQERAGRNYEQYF
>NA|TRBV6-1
CASRERTGEEKLFF
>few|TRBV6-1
CAIKARGSTDTQYF
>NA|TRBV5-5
CASSSRAGELAKNIQYF
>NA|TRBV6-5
CASSYHHRGQNEQFF
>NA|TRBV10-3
CAISEGPGTGNEQFF
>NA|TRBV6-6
CASSSSGQAQKTQYF
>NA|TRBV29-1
CSVDEGKETQYF
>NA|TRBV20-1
CSARAGTAKETQYF
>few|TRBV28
CASSSPSGGPHNEQFF
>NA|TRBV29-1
CSVVTYGNEQFF
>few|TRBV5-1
CASSFPGDEQFF
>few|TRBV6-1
CASSEREGGTEAFF
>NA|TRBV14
CASKPGPNTDTQYF
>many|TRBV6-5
CASSKTTNEKLFF
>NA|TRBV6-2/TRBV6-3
CASSSPGTGNTEAFF
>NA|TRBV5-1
CASSLRDSDTDTQYF
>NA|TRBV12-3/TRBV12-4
CASSNSDDRPGNGQYF
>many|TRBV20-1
CSAMMATNEKLFF
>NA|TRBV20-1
CSALGGRVSQPQHF
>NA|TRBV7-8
CASSLGGGALQNIQYF
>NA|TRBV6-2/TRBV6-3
CASSYSLAGPKNIQYF
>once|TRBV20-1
CSARPLGLAVTGELFF
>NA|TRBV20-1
CSAAQGLDTGELFF
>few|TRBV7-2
CASSLHPGNTEAFF
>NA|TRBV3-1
CASSQDAVWSDTQYF
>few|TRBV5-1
CASSLVWASGVGPAYNEQFF
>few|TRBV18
CASSPNRGGGYTF
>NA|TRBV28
CASSSGQGWNSPLHF
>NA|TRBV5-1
CASTWSQGASYEQYF
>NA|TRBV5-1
CASRIWGDTEAFF
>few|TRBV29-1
CSMDRAGTEAFF
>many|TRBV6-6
CASRFSTLDTGECTF
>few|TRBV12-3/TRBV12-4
CASSPTSGVTVLTF
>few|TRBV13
CASSLDRVASGANVLTF
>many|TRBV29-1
CSVERRSDYGYTF
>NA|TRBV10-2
CASRYRGRDPGELFF
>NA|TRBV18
CASSPTRTTYEQYF
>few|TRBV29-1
CSVTPGGHEQYF
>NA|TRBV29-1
CSVSGNETQYF
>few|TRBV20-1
CSARVFNEQFF
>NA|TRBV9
CASSVARSGGPLETQYF
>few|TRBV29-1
CSARSGNGATNEKLFF
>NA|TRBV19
CASSAPPGRANEKLFF
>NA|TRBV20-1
CSARAPWAGSKIGNQPQHF
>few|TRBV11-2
CASRASYKFQETQYF
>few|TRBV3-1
CVSSPARDYGYTF